This T cell receptor (beta chain) was identified in a study of blood T cell repertoires in COVID-19. The overall study: T cells, B-cell-depleted T cells, or PBMCs supplied cDNA or gDNA.

Original handling: Using reference gene primer amplification, nucleated cell counts were estimated. Assay used: immunoSEQ multiplex PCR; TCRdb lists only in-frame clones, some missing. V, J and clone size are taken as reported in that table, and D and trimming were inferred from the DNA itself. The top ten hold 3% to 4% of the sample, which has 200,000 to 250,000 clones, 65% to 85% seen once. This clone was picked up a small number of times. Living in 24 US areas, the participants were between roughly 18 and 90 years of age. Clinical histories supplied by participants themselves formed the basis of cohort assignment. The source material was PBMCs or T cells enriched from blood (not recorded which). This TCR came from a woman between 55 and 75 years old who had recovered from COVID-19.

The chain's CDR3 is CASSITGGRIEKLFF. The CDR3 bases are TGTGCCAGCAGTATAACAGGGGGCCGAATTGAAAAACTGTTTTTT. V gene TRBV6-5 combines with J gene TRBJ1-4, with TRBD1 matching 9 bases. From germline, CDR1 is MNHEY and CDR2 SVGAGI. The CDR3 is 15 amino acids. V was clipped by 5 bases and J by 7 bases; unmatched bases: 8.